This T cell receptor beta chain was documented in a study of CD8 T cells in ankylosing spondylitis. This clonotype has more than one count but fewer than ten. Its antigen is not identified. The study's findings and limits: Relatively scarce in peripheral blood, disease-linked clones were CD8+. For ankylosing spondylitis blood, a TCR beta motif of fewer than 10 highly homologous variants appeared characteristic. A subset of motif variants has previously been described in the synovial fluid and blood of reactive arthritis. In ankylosing spondylitis patients, matched synovial fluid reportedly showed significant enrichment of disease-linked clones.

The CDR3 loop spans 15 amino acids. V was shortened by 1 base and J by 4 bases, with 14 bases between the two germline ends. Germline V lookup: CDR1 SGDLS, CDR2 YYNGEE. 5'-RACE, quantitative and with molecular barcodes, yielded the TCR beta libraries. One entry per CDR3 protein, called by TCRdb with MiXCR from the 5' RACE reads. Among around 890,000 distinct CDR3 sequences listed, over 9.5% were seen once. This sequence joins TRBV9 and TRBJ1-1; D uncertain. Sequenced material: blood, either unsorted or a sorted T cell fraction (not recorded which). This TCR was recovered from a male donor with ankylosing spondylitis. CDR3 sequence: CASSVSGVTGTEAFF. CDR3 DNA sequence: TGTGCCAGCAGCGTAAGTGGGGTGACGGGCACTGAAGCTTTCTTT.